These 32 T cell receptor beta chains came from one sample sequenced in a study of blood T cells in healthy people across ages. With a J-beta primer mix and a sample-barcoded 5' primer, a second PCR ran about 6 to 11 cycles. MiXCR, run by TCRdb on the 5' RACE reads, gives a single entry per CDR3 protein. The sample yields about 1.4 million distinct CDR3 sequences, 45% to 70% seen once. Sequenced input: blood. All receptors come from a man younger than 35 in good health.

CDR3 residues: CASSLLSSYNEQYF. CDR3 nucleotide sequence: TGTGCCAGCAGTTTACTGAGCTCCTACAATGAGCAGTACTTC. J is TRBJ2-1 and V is TRBV28; D not resolved. TRBJ2-7 explains the end of the DNA better; the J call may be wrong. The CDR3 contains 14 residues. The germline CDR1 and CDR2 sequences are MDHEN and SYDVKM.

The rearrangement joins TRBV29-1 to TRBJ2-4; no clear D gene. Germline CDR1 and CDR2: SQVTM and ANQGSEA. The CDR3 spans 10 residues. As DNA, the CDR3 is TGCAGGTCAAGAAGACGCATTCAGTACTTC. Its translation: CRSRRRIQYF.

The chain links TRBV12-5 to TRBJ2-1; no definite D call. Per germline, CDR1 LGHNT and CDR2 FRNRAP. V was clipped by 6 bases and J by 3 bases, with 9 bases between them. CDR3 length: 13 residues. CDR3 in DNA: TGTGCTAGTGGGATGACTGTCTACAATGAGCAGTTCTTC. Protein sequence: CASGMTVYNEQFF.

J is TRBJ2-1 and V is TRBV7-9; unclear D gene. Germline loops: CDR1 SEHNR, CDR2 FQNEAQ (reference sequence). The CDR3 is 14 amino acids. V was shortened by 8 bases and J by 6 bases, with 17 bases between the two germline ends. The CDR3 loop is CASPSPVGFNEQFF. As DNA, the CDR3 is TGTGCCAGCCCGAGCCCCGTAGGATTCAATGAGCAGTTCTTC.

The chain combines TRBV9 with TRBJ1-5; 9 positions match TRBD1. This CDR3 is built from 15 residues. V was clipped by 3 bases and J by 3 bases; unmatched bases: 4. Per the germline V gene, CDR1 is SGDLS and CDR2 is YYNGEE. The CDR3 region is CASSGTGGYNQPQHF. The CDR3 bases are TGTGCCAGCAGCGGCACAGGGGGCTACAATCAGCCCCAGCATTTT.

The chain carries TRBV6-6 and TRBJ2-2; the match to TRBD2 covers 12 bases. The V segment lost 5 bases and the J segment 6 bases; nucleotides outside the gene matches: 4. The V gene's germline CDR1 is MNHNY and CDR2 SVGAGI (reference sequence). CDR3 size: 15 residues. CDR3 sequence: CASSILAGGAGELFF. The CDR3 DNA sequence: TGTGCCAGCAGTATCCTAGCGGGAGGGGCCGGGGAGCTGTTTTTT.

This clonotype came up a few times. The rearrangement links TRBV10-3 to TRBJ2-1; 10 nucleotides match TRBD2. Germline V CDR1 and CDR2: ENHRY, SYGVKD. The CDR3 spans 20 residues. V lost 2 bases, J lost 7 bases, and 20 bases stayed unmatched. Here the CDR3 DNA reads TGTGCCATCAGTGAGGGGCTAGCGGGGGCCCGGGATCGTTCGAATAATGAGCAGTTCTTC. Protein: CAISEGLAGARDRSNNEQFF.

There are a few counts of this clonotype. V and J are TRBV11-2 and TRBJ2-2; TRBD2 aligns across 10 bases. In germline, CDR1 is SGHAT, CDR2 FQNNGV. The CDR3 runs to 15 residues. J lost 6 bases, V lost 3 bases, and 4 bases had no gene match. The CDR3, as DNA: TGTGCCAGCAGCTTGCCTAGCGGGAGCCCCGGGGAGCTGTTTTTT. Translated, it gives CASSLPSGSPGELFF.

The rearrangement uses TRBV20-1 and TRBJ2-1, with D possibly matching TRBD2 (6 bases). V was cut by 2 bases and J by 4 bases, with 18 bases left in between. This CDR3 is built from 16 residues. CDR1 is DFQATT, CDR2 SNEGSKA, per germline (reference sequence). The DNA for the CDR3 is TGCAGTGCTAGAAGAAGAGGGGCTAGCGCGTACAATGAGCAGTTCTTC. Its translation: CSARRRGASAYNEQFF.

In this sample, this clonotype turned up once. This chain links TRBV6-5 with TRBJ2-7; 7 bases line up with TRBD1. Germline CDR1 and CDR2: MNHEY and SVGAGI. V shed 9 bases and J 2 bases; nucleotides not matched to a gene: 10. CDR3 length: 14 residues. The chain's CDR3 is CASWPHRGPYEQYF. The CDR3 DNA reads TGTGCCAGTTGGCCCCACAGGGGACCCTACGAGCAGTACTTC.

The J gene is TRBJ2-1, the V gene TRBV7-2, with 7 bases aligning to TRBD2. The CDR3 sequence is 13 residues long. The germline gives CDR1 SGHTA, CDR2 FQGNSA. The trim removed 4 bases at V and 7 bases at J, leaving 4 bases unmatched. The CDR3 DNA reads as TGTGCCAGCAGCTACCTTAGCGGGAATGAGCAGTTCTTC. This gives the protein CASSYLSGNEQFF.

The J gene is TRBJ2-1, the V gene TRBV20-1; perhaps TRBD2 as D (6 bases). Germline V gene lookup returns CDR1 DFQATT and CDR2 SNEGSKA (reference sequence). This CDR3 spans 15 amino acids. Trimming removed 6 bases from V and 4 bases from J, with 19 bases in between. The CDR3 protein is CSAHTDSGIYNEQFF. The CDR3 DNA sequence: TGCAGTGCCCATACAGATAGCGGAATATACAATGAGCAGTTCTTC.

This chain connects TRBV4-1 to TRBJ2-3, with D perhaps TRBD2 (6 bases). Per germline, CDR1 MGHRA and CDR2 YSYEKL. This CDR3 has 17 amino acids. Trimming removed 2 bases at V and 3 bases at J, with 18 bases between. CDR3 residues: CASSQSPSQGGTDTQYF. CDR3 nucleotides: TGCGCCAGCAGCCAATCCCCCAGCCAGGGAGGAACAGATACGCAGTATTTT.

This clonotype was detected many times. The rearrangement joins TRBV25-1 to TRBJ2-6; D might be TRBD1 (6 bases). V shed 5 bases and J shed 0 bases, with 8 bases lying between them. The CDR3 runs to 15 residues. Germline V gives CDR1 MGHDK, CDR2 SYGVNS. The CDR3 loop reads CASSWTASGANVLTF. DNA of the CDR3: TGTGCCAGCAGTTGGACAGCCTCTGGGGCCAACGTCCTGACTTTC.

As DNA, the CDR3 is TGTGCCAGCACCACTCCTACGGGGGGTACAACTTTGGAAGCTTTCTTT. Amino acid sequence: CASTTPTGGTTLEAFF. This rearrangement joins TRBV12-3 or TRBV12-4 to TRBJ1-1, with a tentative D call TRBD1 (5 bases). The CDR3 covers 16 residues. V was cut by 7 bases and J by 8 bases, with 26 bases left in between.

The gene calls are TRBV4-1 and TRBJ2-1; 7 bases match TRBD2. J lost 8 bases, V lost 4 bases, and 20 bases had no gene match. CDR3 size: 18 residues. CDR1 is MGHRA and CDR2 is YSYEKL in the germline V gene. The CDR3 DNA is TGCGCCAGCAGCCTTTTCGTAGCGCTAGCGGAGGCGGGCGATGAGCAGTTCTTC. Protein: CASSLFVALAEAGDEQFF.

The table lists this clonotype with a few counts. This chain connects TRBV27 to TRBJ2-1; D is uncertain. This CDR3 has 14 amino acids. V lost 5 bases and J lost 5, with 13 bases in between. Per the germline V gene, CDR1 is MNHEY and CDR2 is SMNVEV (reference sequence). The CDR3 nucleotides are TGTGCCAGCAGTGTTGTAGGGCCGAACAATGAGCAGTTCTTC. Translating it yields CASSVVGPNNEQFF.

The DNA of the CDR3 is TGTGCCAGCAGCTTAGTAGTTGGCAACCAAGAGACCCAGTACTTC. Translated: CASSLVVGNQETQYF. J is TRBJ2-5 and V is TRBV7-6; D call uncertain. CDR1 and CDR2 from the germline V gene are SGHVS and FNYEAQ. This CDR3 spans 15 amino acids. Trimming stripped 1 base from V and 0 bases from J, with 9 bases between.

CDR3 nucleotide sequence: TGCAGCGTTGAAGCCGTCCCGGGACTAGCGGGGGACCAAGAGACCCAGTACTTC. Translation gives CSVEAVPGLAGDQETQYF. This rearrangement joins TRBV29-1 to TRBJ2-5; 14 positions agree with TRBD2. The junction had 7 bases not matched to a gene; V was cut back by 1 base and J by 0 bases. Germline V gene sequence: CDR1 SQVTM, CDR2 ANQGSEA. The length of the CDR3 is 18 residues.

This clonotype was seen only a few times. The chain carries TRBV6-2 or TRBV6-3 and TRBJ2-7, with no clear D. The CDR3 length is 12 residues. The ends were cut back, 4 bases at V and 6 bases at J, with 10 bases in the middle. Germline lookup yields CDR1 MNHEY and CDR2 SVGEGT. This CDR3 reads CASSFDWVEQYF. The CDR3 DNA reads TGTGCCAGCAGTTTCGATTGGGTCGAGCAGTACTTC.

The chain couples TRBV29-1 to TRBJ2-1, with 9 positions matching TRBD2. The CDR3 consists of 12 residues. Germline CDR1 reads SQVTM; CDR2 reads ANQGSEA. The trim removed 6 bases at V and 9 bases at J, leaving 6 bases unmatched. The CDR3, as DNA: TGCAGCGTAGGGCGGGGGGGCAGTGAGCAGTTCTTC. It yields the protein CSVGRGGSEQFF.

This clonotype was detected a few times. CDR3 sequence: CSALQTEDRGEDNEQFF. CDR3 in DNA: TGCAGTGCGCTCCAAACAGAGGACAGGGGGGAAGACAATGAGCAGTTCTTC. V gene TRBV20-1 combines with J gene TRBJ2-1; 10 positions agree with TRBD1. Losses at the gene ends were 6 bases for V and 5 bases for J; bases not matched to a gene: 16. Germline values: CDR1 DFQATT, CDR2 SNEGSKA (reference sequence). The CDR3 runs 17 residues.

The V and J genes are TRBV6-4 and TRBJ2-3; D is undetermined. This CDR3 region has 13 residues. V was clipped by 6 bases and J by 6 bases, with 13 bases between them. Germline CDR1 is MRHNA and CDR2 is SNTAGT. CDR3 loop: CASSGTNSDTQYF. CDR3 nucleotide sequence: TGTGCCAGCAGCGGAACAAATTCTGATACGCAGTATTTT.

The CDR3 is CASSPTGTGKREYGYTF. For the CDR3, the DNA is TGCGCCAGCAGCCCCACCGGGACAGGGAAAAGAGAGTATGGCTACACCTTC. This sequence joins TRBV4-1 and TRBJ1-2, with 9 bases that match TRBD1. The V gene's germline CDR1 is MGHRA and CDR2 YSYEKL. V shed 4 bases and J 5 bases; nucleotides not matched to a gene: 14. The CDR3 totals 17 residues.

The gene calls are TRBV12-3 or TRBV12-4 and TRBJ2-3; tentative D call: TRBD2 (6 bases). The CDR3 length is 15 residues. Trimming removed 7 bases at V and 5 bases at J, with 19 bases between. The CDR3 loop is CASTDPRDSLDTQYF. The DNA for the CDR3 is TGTGCCAGCACCGACCCCCGGGACTCACTAGATACGCAGTATTTT.

The chain uses TRBV4-3 and TRBJ2-2, with 9 bases matching TRBD1. The CDR3 loop spans 16 amino acids. The V and J ends lost 5 bases and 3 bases, in that order; junction bases with no gene match: 7. Germline V lookup: CDR1 LGHNA, CDR2 YSLEER. The CDR3 region has the DNA TGCGCCAGCAGCGATACAGGGGGCGCAGACACCGGGGAGCTGTTTTTT. Protein: CASSDTGGADTGELFF.

The sample holds one count of this clonotype. The gene calls are TRBV20-1 and TRBJ1-1; D unresolved. This CDR3 has 14 residues. The V and J ends lost 3 bases and 4 bases respectively, with 15 bases between them. Germline V gene sequence: CDR1 DFQATT, CDR2 SNEGSKA (reference sequence). CDR3 in amino acids: CSASIDFPFTEAFF. Written as DNA, the CDR3 is TGCAGTGCTAGTATAGATTTCCCCTTCACTGAAGCTTTCTTT.

V gene TRBV20-1 combines with J gene TRBJ2-3, with 9 bases fitting TRBD2. Trimming at V came to 6 bases and at J to 1 base, leaving 5 bases not matched to a gene. This CDR3 has 14 amino acids. The germline V gene has CDR1 DFQATT and CDR2 SNEGSKA (reference sequence). The CDR3 DNA sequence: TGCAGTGCCCCACTAGCGGGTCGCACAGATACGCAGTATTTT. Protein: CSAPLAGRTDTQYF.

The CDR3 region has the DNA TGTGCCAGCAGTTTTGAAGGCAGTCTTCGGGGCTACACCTTC. Translated: CASSFEGSLRGYTF. The rearrangement links TRBV28 to TRBJ1-2; D uncertain. The CDR3 spans 14 residues. Trimming left V 3 bases short and J 8 bases short, with 16 bases between. The germline gives CDR1 MDHEN, CDR2 SYDVKM.

This rearrangement joins TRBV20-1 to TRBJ1-2, with 7 bases that match TRBD1. With V trimmed by 6 bases and J by 4 bases, 17 bases remained unmatched. In germline, CDR1 is DFQATT, CDR2 SNEGSKA (reference sequence). The CDR3 spans 16 residues. The CDR3 sequence: CSAGGGQEIRGYGYTF. CDR3 sequence (DNA): TGCAGTGCGGGGGGAGGACAGGAGATTAGGGGCTATGGCTACACCTTC.

To note about this clonotype: This clone may be a read error of a much larger clone one base away. The J gene is TRBJ1-4, the V gene TRBV2; maybe TRBD1 (6 bases). Per germline, CDR1 SNHLY and CDR2 FYNNEI. This CDR3 spans 14 amino acids. CDR3 amino acids: CTSSAERGFEKLFF. The CDR3 DNA sequence: TGTACCAGCAGCGCCGAGAGGGGGTTTGAAAAACTGTTTTTT.

The V gene is TRBV10-3, the J gene TRBJ2-1; 10 positions match TRBD2. V trimming: 8 bases; J trimming: 3 bases; junction bases outside the gene matches: 1. The CDR3 loop spans 13 amino acids. Germline-derived CDR1 and CDR2 are ENHRY and SYGVKD. In DNA form, the CDR3 reads TGTGCCATCTCTAGCGGGAGCTACAATGAGCAGTTCTTC. It codes for CAISSGSYNEQFF.